The clone carrying this TCR beta chain has more than one count but fewer than ten. What it binds is not known. This CDR3 is 17 amino acids long. The V and J ends lost 3 bases and 4 bases respectively, with 18 bases between them. The germline V gene has CDR1 LGHNA and CDR2 YSLEER. The source of the sample is a study of T cell repertoires in cytomegalovirus infection. TCRdb recomputed calls from the reads with MiXCR, one row per CDR3 protein. This sample has some 920,000 distinct CDR3 sequences, with 31% found just once. The TCR sequence derives from a human donor in good health (CMV status not recorded). Some clones in this sample may be carry-over from other donors' samples. The chain recombines TRBV4-3 with TRBJ1-4, with no clear D. Sequenced here: cultured CD8+ T cells from PBMCs, sampled from culture after CMV antigen stimulation. CDR3 DNA: TGCGCCAGCAGCCAGTACTACCGGGCCCAATTTAATGAAAAACTGTTTTTT. Its protein is CASSQYYRAQFNEKLFF.